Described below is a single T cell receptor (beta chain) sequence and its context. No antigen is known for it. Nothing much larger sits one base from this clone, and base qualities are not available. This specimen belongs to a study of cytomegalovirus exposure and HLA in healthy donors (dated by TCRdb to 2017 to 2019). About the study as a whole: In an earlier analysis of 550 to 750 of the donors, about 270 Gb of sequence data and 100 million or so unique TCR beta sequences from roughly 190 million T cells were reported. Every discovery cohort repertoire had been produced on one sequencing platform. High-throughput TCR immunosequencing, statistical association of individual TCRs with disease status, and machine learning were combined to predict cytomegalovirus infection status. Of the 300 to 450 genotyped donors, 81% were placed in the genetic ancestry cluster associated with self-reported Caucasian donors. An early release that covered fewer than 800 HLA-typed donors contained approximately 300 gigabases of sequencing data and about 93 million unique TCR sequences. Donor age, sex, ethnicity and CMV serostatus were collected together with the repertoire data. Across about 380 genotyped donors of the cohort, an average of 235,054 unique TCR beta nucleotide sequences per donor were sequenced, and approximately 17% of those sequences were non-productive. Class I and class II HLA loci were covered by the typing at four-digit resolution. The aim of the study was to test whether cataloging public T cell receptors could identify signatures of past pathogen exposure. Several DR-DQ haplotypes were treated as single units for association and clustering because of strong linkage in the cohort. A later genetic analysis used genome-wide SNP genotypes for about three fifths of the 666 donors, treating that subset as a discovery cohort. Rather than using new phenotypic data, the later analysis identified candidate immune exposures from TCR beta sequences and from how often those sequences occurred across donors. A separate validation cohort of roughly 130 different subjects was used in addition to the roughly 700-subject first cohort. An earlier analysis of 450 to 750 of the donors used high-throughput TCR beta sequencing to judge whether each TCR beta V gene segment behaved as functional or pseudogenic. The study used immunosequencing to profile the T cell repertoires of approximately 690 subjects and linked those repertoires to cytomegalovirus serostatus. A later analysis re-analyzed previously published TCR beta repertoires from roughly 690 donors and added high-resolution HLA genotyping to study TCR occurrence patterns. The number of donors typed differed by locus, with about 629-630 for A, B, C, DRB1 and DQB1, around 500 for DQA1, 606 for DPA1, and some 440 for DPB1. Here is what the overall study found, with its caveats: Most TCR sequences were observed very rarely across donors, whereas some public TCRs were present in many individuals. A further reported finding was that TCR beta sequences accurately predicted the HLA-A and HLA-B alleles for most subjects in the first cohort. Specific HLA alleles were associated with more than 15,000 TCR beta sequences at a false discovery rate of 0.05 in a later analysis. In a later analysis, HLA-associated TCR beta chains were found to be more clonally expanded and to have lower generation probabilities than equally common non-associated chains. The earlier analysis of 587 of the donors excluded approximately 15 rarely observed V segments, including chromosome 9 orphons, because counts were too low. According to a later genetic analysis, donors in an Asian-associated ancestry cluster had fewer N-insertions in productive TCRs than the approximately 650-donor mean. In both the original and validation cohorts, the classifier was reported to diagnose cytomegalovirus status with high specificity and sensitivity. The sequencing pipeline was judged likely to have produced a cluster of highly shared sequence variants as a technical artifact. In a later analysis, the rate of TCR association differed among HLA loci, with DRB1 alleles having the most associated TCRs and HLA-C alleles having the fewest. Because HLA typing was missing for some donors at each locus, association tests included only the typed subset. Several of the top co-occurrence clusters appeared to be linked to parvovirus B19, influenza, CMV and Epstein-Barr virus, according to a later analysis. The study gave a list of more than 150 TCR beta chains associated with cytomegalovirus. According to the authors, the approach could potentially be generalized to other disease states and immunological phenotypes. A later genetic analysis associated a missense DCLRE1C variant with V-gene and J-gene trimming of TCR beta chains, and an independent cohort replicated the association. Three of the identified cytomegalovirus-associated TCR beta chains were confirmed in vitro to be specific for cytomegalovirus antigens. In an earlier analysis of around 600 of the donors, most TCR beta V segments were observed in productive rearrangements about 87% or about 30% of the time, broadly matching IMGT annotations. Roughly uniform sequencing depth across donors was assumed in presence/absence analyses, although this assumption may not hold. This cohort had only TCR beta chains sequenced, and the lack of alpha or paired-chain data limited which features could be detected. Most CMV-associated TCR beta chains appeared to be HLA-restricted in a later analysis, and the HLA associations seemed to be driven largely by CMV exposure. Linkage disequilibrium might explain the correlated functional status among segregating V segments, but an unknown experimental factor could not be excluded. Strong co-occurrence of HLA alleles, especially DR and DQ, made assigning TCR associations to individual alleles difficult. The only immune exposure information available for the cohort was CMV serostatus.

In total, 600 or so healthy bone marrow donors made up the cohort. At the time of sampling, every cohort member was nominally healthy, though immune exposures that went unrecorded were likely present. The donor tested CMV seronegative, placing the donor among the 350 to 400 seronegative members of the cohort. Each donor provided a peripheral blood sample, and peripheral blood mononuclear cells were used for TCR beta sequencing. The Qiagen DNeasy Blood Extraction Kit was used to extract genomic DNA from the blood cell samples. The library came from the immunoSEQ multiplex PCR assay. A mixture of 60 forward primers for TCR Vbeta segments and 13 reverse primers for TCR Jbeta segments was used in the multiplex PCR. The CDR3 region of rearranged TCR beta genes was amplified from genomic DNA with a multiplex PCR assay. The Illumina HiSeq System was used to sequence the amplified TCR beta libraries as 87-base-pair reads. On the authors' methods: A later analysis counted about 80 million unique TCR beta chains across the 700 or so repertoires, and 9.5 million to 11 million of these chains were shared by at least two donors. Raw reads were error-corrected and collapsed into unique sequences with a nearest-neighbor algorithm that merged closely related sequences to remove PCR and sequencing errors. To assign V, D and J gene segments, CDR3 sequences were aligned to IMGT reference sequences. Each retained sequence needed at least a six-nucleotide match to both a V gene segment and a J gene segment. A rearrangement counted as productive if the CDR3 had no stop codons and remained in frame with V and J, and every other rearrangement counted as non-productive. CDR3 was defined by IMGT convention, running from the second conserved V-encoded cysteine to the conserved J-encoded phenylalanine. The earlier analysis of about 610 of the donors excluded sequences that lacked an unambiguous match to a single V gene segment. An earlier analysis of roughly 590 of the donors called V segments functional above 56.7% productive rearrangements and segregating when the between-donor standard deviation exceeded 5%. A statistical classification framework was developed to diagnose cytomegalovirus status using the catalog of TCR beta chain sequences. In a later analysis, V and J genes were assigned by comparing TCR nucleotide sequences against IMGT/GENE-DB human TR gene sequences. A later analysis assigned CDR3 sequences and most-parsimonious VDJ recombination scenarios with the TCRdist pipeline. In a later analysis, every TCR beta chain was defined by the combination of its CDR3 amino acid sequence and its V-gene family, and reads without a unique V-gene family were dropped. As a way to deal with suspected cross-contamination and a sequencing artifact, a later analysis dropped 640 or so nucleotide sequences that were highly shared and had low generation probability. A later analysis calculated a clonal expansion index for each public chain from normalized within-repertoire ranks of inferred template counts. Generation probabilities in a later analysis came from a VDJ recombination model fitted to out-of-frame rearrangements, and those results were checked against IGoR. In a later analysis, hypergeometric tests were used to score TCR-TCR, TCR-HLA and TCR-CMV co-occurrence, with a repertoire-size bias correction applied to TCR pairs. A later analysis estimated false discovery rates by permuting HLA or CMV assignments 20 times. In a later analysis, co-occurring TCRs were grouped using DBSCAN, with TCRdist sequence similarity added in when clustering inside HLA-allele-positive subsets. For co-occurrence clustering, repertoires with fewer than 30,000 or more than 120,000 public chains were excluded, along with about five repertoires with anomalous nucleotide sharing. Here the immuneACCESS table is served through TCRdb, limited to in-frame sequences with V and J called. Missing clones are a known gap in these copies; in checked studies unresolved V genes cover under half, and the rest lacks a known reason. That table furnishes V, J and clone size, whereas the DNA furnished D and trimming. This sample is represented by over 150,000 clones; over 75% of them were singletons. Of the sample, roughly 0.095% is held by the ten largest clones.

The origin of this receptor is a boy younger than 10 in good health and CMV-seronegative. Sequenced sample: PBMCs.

The CDR3 loop reads CSGATGSRETQYF. The DNA sequence is given as TGCAGCGGTGCAACAGGGAGCCGGGAGACCCAGTACTTC. The rearrangement combines TRBV29-1 with TRBJ2-5; TRBD1 is perhaps the D gene, given 6 matching bases. Relative to germline, V is 7 bases shorter and J is 5 bases shorter, with 17 bases between their ends. From the cysteine through the phenylalanine, the CDR3 covers 13 amino acids. The CDR3 DNA has 39 bases and is translated from base 1. The germline V gene encodes CDR1 SQVTM and CDR2 ANQGSEA.